This T cell receptor beta chain was identified during a study of Graves' ophthalmopathy and Graves' hyperthyroidism. Study-level information: Untreated patients at initial diagnosis provided peripheral blood. Findings and limits, study-wide: Cross-validated, the 13-signature model showed 87.88%/81.08% sensitivity/specificity, and 80%/75% in the test set. Blood samples also showed most expanded thyroid clonotypes exceeding 0.001 frequency.

Orbital computed tomography and thyroid ultrasound, along with TRAb, serum thyroxine and clinical symptoms, underpinned diagnosis. Researchers took RNA transcripts and amplified TCR beta CDR3 regions from them. HTBI-primed RT-PCR formed the first round, and a multiplex PCR formed the second. TCRdb processed the multiplex PCR reads anew with MiXCR; each CDR3 protein has one entry. The table includes some 25,000 distinct CDR3 sequences, 48% detected once. This clonotype was counted ten times or more. Its target is not known. The source material was peripheral blood. The clonotype comes from an adult woman with stable Graves' hyperthyroidism.

In nucleotides, the CDR3 is TGTGCCAGCAGCTACCGGGGGTACGAGCAGTACTTC. Its translation is CASSYRGYEQYF. This chain links TRBV3-1 with TRBJ2-7, with D maybe TRBD2 (6 bases). V was trimmed by 5 bases and J by 4 bases, leaving 9 bases between them. Germline loops: CDR1 LGHDT, CDR2 YNNKEL (reference sequence). The CDR3 totals 12 residues.